The rows below give T cell receptor beta chains drawn from one sample of a study of T cells in tumors after PD-1 blockade. The method was immunoSEQ multiplex PCR; TCRdb's version includes in-frame clones alone and lacks a portion of them. This sample has approximately 8,100 clones, with about 68% found just once. Material: tumor tissue, obtained after anti-PD-1 treatment. The origin of the receptors is a human donor with basal cell carcinoma. CDR3s leave out the opening cysteine and the closing phenylalanine or tryptophan. D genes are given only for firm matches. Where a row states a size, it is once, few, many or the class of an expanded clone; other rows omit it.

NA	TRBV5-1	TRBD1	TRBJ2-7	ASSPNTGAEQY
NA	TRBV9	TRBD1	TRBJ2-7	ASSRRDRVFDEQY
few	TRBV11-3	NA	TRBJ2-3	ASSLGTESTDTQY
once	TRBV5-1	TRBD1	TRBJ1-1	ASSWGQRGRLTEAF
NA	TRBV6-2/TRBV6-3	NA	TRBJ1-2	ASSLGSGYT
NA	TRBV9	TRBD2	TRBJ2-1	ASSPHLGVAGGYNEQF
NA	TRBV11-3	NA	TRBJ2-1	ASSSLRAALSNEQF
NA	TRBV3-1/TRBV3-2	NA	TRBJ2-5	ASSQDTGRLETQY
NA	TRBV30	TRBD1	TRBJ2-7	ALDRGAYEQY
NA	TRBV30	NA	TRBJ1-5	AWSPGRGPWPQH
NA	TRBV7-9	TRBD2	TRBJ2-1	ASSRSGGDQEQF
NA	TRBV2	NA	TRBJ1-2	ASSGAGVGGYT
medium-sized	TRBV3-1/TRBV3-2	NA	TRBJ1-1	ASSQAEAGPAF
NA	TRBV1	NA	TRBJ1-2	TSSSPGELMNYGYT
NA	TRBV29-1	NA	TRBJ2-3	SVEDRPGDTQY
NA	TRBV27	NA	TRBJ2-5	ASGLPGRGRSQY
NA	TRBV12-5	TRBD1	TRBJ1-5	ASGGRGNNQPQH
NA	TRBV5-6	NA	TRBJ1-4	ASSWRQDVKLF
few	TRBV5-1	TRBD1	TRBJ1-1	ASSQNRGLGTEAF
NA	TRBV19	NA	TRBJ1-5	ASRTDIRQPQH
NA	TRBV7-4	NA	TRBJ1-5	AIPSRGDQPQH
NA	TRBV21-1	NA	TRBJ1-1	ASSKKSGGHTEAF
few	TRBV19	NA	TRBJ1-2	ASSIGRQSYGYT
NA	TRBV11-2	NA	TRBJ1-2	ASSLDLGSTWGLSYGYT
NA	TRBV5-6	TRBD1	TRBJ2-1	ASSLTGGLVHDEQF
NA	TRBV30	NA	TRBJ2-5	AWSVLGRGQETQY
few	TRBV7-9	NA	TRBJ1-2	ASSLESLRGYT
NA	TRBV9	TRBD1	TRBJ1-3	ASSGGTVANTIY
few	TRBV5-4	NA	TRBJ1-1	ASSYDIGGMNTEAF
NA	TRBV7-2	NA	TRBJ2-3	ASSLGGRLTDTQY
NA	TRBV27	TRBD1	TRBJ1-1	ASSSRQGSSNTEAF
medium-sized	TRBV19	NA	TRBJ1-5	ASSIKGFQPQH
NA	TRBV15	TRBD1	TRBJ2-5	ATSRRGDRGRAETQY
few	TRBV30	NA	TRBJ2-1	ARGRDREQF
NA	TRBV7-9	TRBD2	TRBJ2-1	ASSLDAGGLNEQF
few	TRBV4-2	TRBD2	TRBJ2-1	ASRKRGNEQF
NA	TRBV6-2/TRBV6-3	NA	TRBJ2-5	ASSRNRHQARPQETQY
once	TRBV11-1	NA	TRBJ1-6	ASSLGEGNSPLH
NA	TRBV5-5	TRBD1	TRBJ1-2	ATRRDRGLSNYGYT
large	TRBV7-3	NA	TRBJ2-2	ASSLSGVTGELF
NA	TRBV5-6	TRBD1	TRBJ2-5	ASSLVGQVGETQY
NA	TRBV7-9	NA	TRBJ1-1	ASSLAGHNTEAF
NA	TRBV18	TRBD1	TRBJ1-1	ASSQTGTGLNTEAF
NA	TRBV7-8	NA	TRBJ2-5	ASSLVGRVTQY
NA	TRBV5-1	TRBD1	TRBJ2-1	ASSFDRGTSYNEQF
NA	TRBV7-3	NA	TRBJ2-1	ASSLRGGRSYNEQF
NA	TRBV18	NA	TRBJ2-5	ASSPVGGETQY
NA	TRBV28	NA	TRBJ2-2	ASTAPQVTGELF
few	TRBV11-1	TRBD1	TRBJ1-2	ASSFRDRGSYT
NA	TRBV29-1	NA	TRBJ2-1	SAAWGVFDNEQF
NA	TRBV2	NA	TRBJ1-2	ASRASGALYGYT
NA	TRBV6-6	NA	TRBJ2-1	ASSPTGYNEQF